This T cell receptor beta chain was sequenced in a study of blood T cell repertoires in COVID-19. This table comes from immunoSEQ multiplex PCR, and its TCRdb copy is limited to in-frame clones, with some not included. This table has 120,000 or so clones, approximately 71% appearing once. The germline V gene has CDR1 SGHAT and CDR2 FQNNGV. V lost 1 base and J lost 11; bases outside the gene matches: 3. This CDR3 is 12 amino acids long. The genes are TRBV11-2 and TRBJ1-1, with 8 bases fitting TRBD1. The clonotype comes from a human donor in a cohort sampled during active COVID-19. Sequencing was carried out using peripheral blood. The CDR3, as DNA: TGTGCCAGCAGCTTAGCAGGGGGCCAGGCTTTCTTT. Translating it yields CASSLAGGQAFF.